Listed here are 25 T cell receptor beta chains from one sample, sequenced in a study of OX40 agonist ivuxolimab in advanced cancers. The repertoire was sequenced with immunoSEQ multiplex PCR; TCRdb's copy has only in-frame clones and lacks some. The table shows tens of thousands of clones, with approximately 85% occurring only once. Sequences were derived from CD4+ or CD8+ T cells sorted from blood, sampled in a trial of the OX40 agonist ivuxolimab. The source is an adult with an advanced solid tumor such as melanoma, head and neck, liver or kidney cancer.

The chain uses TRBV4-1 and TRBJ1-4; possibly TRBD1 for D (5 bases). Trimming pared 3 bases from V and 5 bases from J, leaving 13 bases between. This CDR3 is built from 15 residues. Germline loops: CDR1 MGHRA, CDR2 YSYEKL. This CDR3 is CASSQAGTQNEKLFF. CDR3 nucleotides: TGCGCCAGCAGCCAGGCCGGGACCCAAAATGAAAAACTGTTTTTT.

The gene calls are TRBV7-9 and TRBJ2-3; 10 nucleotides match TRBD1. V dropped 5 bases and J dropped 6; count of bases not matched to a gene: 17. The CDR3 spans 18 residues. Germline V gene data show CDR1 as SEHNR and CDR2 as FQNEAQ (reference sequence). The DNA of the CDR3 is TGTGCCAGCAGCCCACACACCTCCGGGACAGGGGCGACGGATACGCAGTATTTT. The encoded protein is CASSPHTSGTGATDTQYF.

In regard to this clone: This likely traces to a read error, being one base from a far larger clone. The same CDR3 also results from other DNA sequences found in this sample. The DNA for the CDR3 is TGCGCCAGCAGCCCACTAGCGGAGAGCTCCTACAATGAGCAGTTCTTC. Its translation: CASSPLAESSYNEQFF. The chain combines TRBV5-1 with TRBJ2-1; 8 positions agree with TRBD2. Trimming removed 4 bases from V and 0 bases from J; junction bases left unmatched: 6. CDR1 is SGHRS, CDR2 YFSETQ, per germline. The CDR3 covers 16 residues.

CDR3: CASSPTSGGISYEQYF. The CDR3 coding sequence is TGCGCCAGCAGCCCTACTAGCGGGGGAATTTCCTACGAGCAGTACTTC. The chain recombines TRBV4-1 with TRBJ2-7; TRBD2 agrees at 11 bases. The CDR3 runs 16 residues. With 4 bases clipped from V and 1 base from J, the junction kept 6 bases outside the gene matches. Germline loops: CDR1 MGHRA, CDR2 YSYEKL.

The rearrangement uses TRBV13 and TRBJ2-3; tentatively, D is TRBD1 (6 bases). The germline CDR1 and CDR2 sequences are PRHDT and FYEKMQ (reference sequence). V dropped 5 bases and J dropped 0 bases, with 18 bases sitting between them. The CDR3 extends over 17 amino acids. The CDR3 reads CASSGRYQDSSTDTQYF. The CDR3 nucleotides read TGTGCCAGCAGCGGAAGATATCAGGACAGTAGCACAGATACGCAGTATTTT.

This clone was counted a single time. V gene TRBV6-5 combines with J gene TRBJ2-2, with 8 bases lining up with TRBD1. This CDR3 is 15 amino acids long. Germline V lookup: CDR1 MNHEY, CDR2 SVGAGI. J was trimmed by 3 bases and V by 0 bases; bases with no gene match: 0. The CDR3 here is CASSYSTGDTGELFF. The CDR3 region has the DNA TGTGCCAGCAGTTACTCGACAGGGGACACCGGGGAGCTGTTTTTT.

The V and J genes are TRBV7-8 and TRBJ2-5, with D possibly being TRBD2 (6 bases). Deletions cut 5 bases from V and 7 bases from J, with 17 bases between. The CDR3 contains 14 residues. CDR1 is SGHVS and CDR2 is FQNEAQ in the germline V gene. The DNA of the CDR3 is TGTGCCAGCAGCGACGGACCCCAAGCGGGGACCCAGTACTTC. Protein product: CASSDGPQAGTQYF.

This clone has just one count. V usage is TRBV28 and J usage is TRBJ1-4; no clear D gene. This CDR3 has 14 amino acids. Germline V lookup: CDR1 MDHEN, CDR2 SYDVKM. V lost 6 bases and J lost 3, with 11 bases in between. This chain's CDR3 is CASSPILSNEKLFF. The CDR3, as DNA: TGTGCCAGCAGCCCTATTCTCTCTAATGAAAAACTGTTTTTT.

The chain carries TRBV5-1 and TRBJ2-7; 8 bases are a match to TRBD2. After removal of 4 bases from V and 5 bases from J, the junction contained 5 bases not matched to a gene. The CDR3 sequence is 13 residues long. Germline CDR1 is SGHRS and CDR2 is YFSETQ. The CDR3 nucleotides read TGCGCCAGCAGCGTTAGCGGGATGGACGAGCAGTACTTC. This codes for CASSVSGMDEQYF. Looking up the rest from reference TRBV5-1 and TRBJ2-7 gives the full variable domain: KAGVTQTPRYLIKTRGQQVTLSCSPISGHRSVSWYQQTPGQGLQFLFEYFSETQRNKGNFPGRFSGRQFSNSRSEMNVSTLELGDSALYLCASSVSGMDEQYFGPGTRLTVT.

V is TRBV6-5 and J is TRBJ2-7; D call uncertain. The ends were cut back, 6 bases at V and 6 bases at J, with 12 bases in the middle. Germline CDR1 is MNHEY and CDR2 is SVGAGI. This CDR3 is 12 amino acids long. Written as DNA, the CDR3 is TGTGCCAGCAGCCCTGACGGTCTCGAGCAGTACTTC. Residues: CASSPDGLEQYF.

The V and J genes are TRBV11-3 and TRBJ2-7; no definite D call. Germline V lookup: CDR1 SGHNT, CDR2 YENEEA. The CDR3 is 12 amino acids. Trimming removed 2 bases from V and 7 bases from J, with 9 bases in between. The chain's CDR3 is CASSLSSTEQYF. CDR3 bases: TGTGCCAGCAGCTTATCCTCTACGGAGCAGTACTTC.

This clone has a handful of counts. The chain employs TRBV2 and TRBJ2-7; 11 bases agree with TRBD1. V lost 6 bases, J lost 6 bases, and 7 bases stayed unmatched. The germline CDR1 and CDR2 sequences are SNHLY and FYNNEI. The CDR3 contains 14 residues. CDR3 region: CASSPGQGDVEQYF. The CDR3 DNA reads TGTGCCAGCAGCCCGGGACAGGGGGATGTCGAGCAGTACTTC.

This chain uses TRBV15 with TRBJ2-7; D might be TRBD2 (6 bases). The CDR3 spans 14 residues. Per germline, CDR1 LNHNV and CDR2 YYDKDF (reference sequence). V dropped 1 base and J dropped 6 bases, with 13 bases sitting between them. The CDR3 spells CATSRGVTRGEQYF. In DNA, the CDR3 is TGTGCCACCAGCAGAGGAGTGACGCGGGGCGAGCAGTACTTC.

J is TRBJ2-1 and V is TRBV7-9; TRBD2 might be the D (5 bases). CDR3 size: 16 residues. Germline V gives CDR1 SEHNR, CDR2 FQNEAQ (reference sequence). V lost 2 bases to trimming and J lost 4 bases, with 15 bases between them. The CDR3 protein is CASSLKTIGLYNEQFF. The CDR3 nucleotides are TGTGCCAGCAGCTTAAAGACTATCGGCTTATACAATGAGCAGTTCTTC.

V gene TRBV1 combines with J gene TRBJ2-3; the table calls TRBD2, which could not be checked here. TRBV1 is marked as a pseudogene. The CDR3 contains 13 residues. As DNA, the CDR3 is TGCACCAGCAAACTAGGTGGTACAGATACGCAGTATTTT. Residues: CTSKLGGTDTQYF.

The chain carries TRBV14 and TRBJ1-1; possibly TRBD1 for D (6 bases). Germline V CDR1 and CDR2: SGHDN, FVKESK. The CDR3 is 14 residues long. Trimming pared 3 bases from V and 5 bases from J, leaving 13 bases between. In nucleotides, the CDR3 is TGTGCCAGCAGCCAGTGGGGGGCGGGTACTGAAGCTTTCTTT. Translating gives CASSQWGAGTEAFF.

The CDR3 reads CASSQERFYTGELFF. The CDR3 DNA is TGCGCCAGCAGCCAAGAGAGGTTCTACACCGGGGAGCTGTTTTTT. The rearrangement uses TRBV4-1 and TRBJ2-2; D not certain. Germline V gene data show CDR1 as MGHRA and CDR2 as YSYEKL. V lost 0 bases to trimming and J lost 3 bases, with 8 bases between them. The CDR3 is 15 amino acids.

This chain links TRBV19 with TRBJ2-1; no reliable D call. Trimming cost V 5 bases and J 0 bases, with 8 bases left between them. Germline-derived CDR1 and CDR2 are LNHDA and SQIVND (reference sequence). CDR3 length: 14 residues. The CDR3 here is CASSSWGSYNEQFF. CDR3 nucleotides: TGTGCCAGTAGTTCCTGGGGCTCCTACAATGAGCAGTTCTTC.

Only one count was recorded for this clone. The V call is TRBV18, the J call TRBJ1-5; 7 bases line up with TRBD1. Germline loops: CDR1 KGHSH, CDR2 LQKENI. V was pared by 2 bases and J by 0 bases, with 10 bases of the junction left unmatched. The CDR3 loop spans 18 amino acids. CDR3 sequence (DNA): TGTGCCAGCTCACCAGAGACGGGGACAGTGTATAGCAATCAGCCCCAGCATTTT. Amino acid sequence: CASSPETGTVYSNQPQHF. Full variable domain (missing parts from reference TRBV18 and TRBJ1-5): NAGVMQNPRHLVRRRGQEARLRCSPMKGHSHVYWYRQLPEEGLKFMVYLQKENIIDESGMPKERFSAEFPKEGPSILRIQQVVRGDSAAYFCASSPETGTVYSNQPQHFGDGTRLSIL.

V and J are TRBV7-9 and TRBJ2-3; D might be TRBD1 (6 bases). The germline CDR1 and CDR2 sequences are SEHNR and FQNEAQ (reference sequence). V lost 5 bases to trimming and J lost 1 base, with 13 bases between them. The CDR3 has 15 amino acids. The CDR3 protein is CASSQGQYRTDTQYF. The DNA for the CDR3 is TGTGCCAGCAGCCAAGGACAGTACCGCACAGATACGCAGTATTTT. Full variable domain (rest looked up from reference TRBV7-9 and TRBJ2-3): DTGVSQNPRHKITKRGQNVTFRCDPISEHNRLYWYRQTLGQGPEFLTYFQNEAQLEKSRLLSDRFSAERPKGSFSTLEIQRTEQGDSAMYLCASSQGQYRTDTQYFGPGTRLTVL.

This chain connects TRBV14 to TRBJ1-1; TRBD1 aligns across 8 bases. The CDR3 runs 19 residues. V trimming: 3 bases; J trimming: 0 bases; junction bases outside the gene matches: 15. CDR1 is SGHDN, CDR2 FVKESK, per germline. In DNA form, the CDR3 reads TGTGCCAGCAGCCACCCGGGACAGGCCCTCCAGGGGATGAACACTGAAGCTTTCTTT. This codes for CASSHPGQALQGMNTEAFF.

The J gene is TRBJ1-1, the V gene TRBV4-1, with TRBD1 identical over 9 bases. Germline lookup yields CDR1 MGHRA and CDR2 YSYEKL. This CDR3 is built from 17 residues. Losses at the gene ends were 4 bases for V and 5 bases for J; bases not matched to a gene: 14. In nucleotides, the CDR3 is TGCGCCAGCAGCCGCAGTCCCGGGACAGGGTCCTTAACTGAAGCTTTCTTT. It translates to CASSRSPGTGSLTEAFF.

Points on this clone: Different DNA sequences within this sample yield the same CDR3. The V gene is TRBV25-1, the J gene TRBJ1-1; no firm D call. Germline CDR1 is MGHDK and CDR2 is SYGVNS. Trimming left V 4 bases short and J 2 bases short, with 2 bases between. The CDR3 is made up of 11 amino acids. The CDR3 spells CASSVNTEAFF. The CDR3 DNA follows: TGTGCCAGCAGTGTCAACACTGAAGCTTTCTTT.

A remark on this clone: The junction differs from germline at one of its ends, possibly a read error. The rearrangement uses TRBV9 and TRBJ2-2, with D uncertain. Germline CDR1 SGDLS, CDR2 YYNGEE. The CDR3 is 17 residues long. In nucleotides, the CDR3 is TGTGCCAGCAGCGTAGTTGGGATTGGTATGAACAGCGGGGAGCTGTTTTTT. This sequence encodes CASSVVGIGMNSGELFF.

The rearrangement links TRBV2 to TRBJ2-3; 9 bases agree with TRBD2. Per germline, CDR1 SNHLY and CDR2 FYNNEI. The CDR3 is 15 residues long. The trim removed 3 bases at V and 5 bases at J, leaving 6 bases unmatched. The CDR3: CASSEREGRGDTQYF. CDR3 DNA sequence: TGTGCCAGCAGTGAGCGGGAGGGCCGTGGAGATACGCAGTATTTT.